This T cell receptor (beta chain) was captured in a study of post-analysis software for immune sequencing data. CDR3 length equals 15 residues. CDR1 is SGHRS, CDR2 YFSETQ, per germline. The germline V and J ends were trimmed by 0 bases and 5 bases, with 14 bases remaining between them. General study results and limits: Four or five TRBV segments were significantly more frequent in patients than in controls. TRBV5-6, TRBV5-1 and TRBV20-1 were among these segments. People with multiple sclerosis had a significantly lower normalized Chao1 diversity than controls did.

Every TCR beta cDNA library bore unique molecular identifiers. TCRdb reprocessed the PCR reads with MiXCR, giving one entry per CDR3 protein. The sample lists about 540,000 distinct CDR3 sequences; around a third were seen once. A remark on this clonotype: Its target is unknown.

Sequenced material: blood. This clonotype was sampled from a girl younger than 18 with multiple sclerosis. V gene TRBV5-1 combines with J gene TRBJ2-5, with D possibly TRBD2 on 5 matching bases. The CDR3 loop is CASSLGSTPGETQYF. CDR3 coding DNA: TGCGCCAGCAGCTTGGGGTCGACCCCGGGGGAGACCCAGTACTTC.